The 3 T cell receptor beta chains reported below all come from one sample, sequenced in a study of vaccination effects on CD4 cells after COVID-19. The ViraFEST assay expanded antigen-specific CD4+ T cells with viral peptide pools before sequencing. The culture ran for 10 days, and then CD4+ T cells were isolated. SARS-CoV-2 infected the person between March and December 2020, as confirmed by PCR. These TCRs' antigens remain unknown. TCRdb keeps only in-frame clones here, not all; method: immunoSEQ multiplex PCR. This table has 24,000 or so clones, roughly 77% appearing once. This specimen consisted of CD4+ T cells from PBMCs cultured with HCoV-NL63 spike peptides, obtained before COVID-19 vaccination. These TCRs come from a human donor who had a prior SARS-CoV-2 infection.

In its sample, this clone was seen a few times. The chain employs TRBV6-2 or TRBV6-3 and TRBJ1-1; unclear D gene. V shed 5 bases and J shed 6 bases, with 16 bases lying between them. Per the germline V gene, CDR1 is MNHEY and CDR2 is SVGEGT. CDR3 size: 14 residues. CDR3 bases: TGTGCCAGCAGTGACAAGGCCTTTAGTTCTGAAGCTTTCTTT. It encodes CASSDKAFSSEAFF.

This clone was detected only once. V is TRBV9 and J is TRBJ1-6, with 7 bases matching TRBD1. The V and J ends lost 5 bases and 7 bases, in that order; junction bases with no gene match: 9. CDR1 is SGDLS and CDR2 is YYNGEE in the germline V gene. The CDR3 is 15 amino acids. CDR3 region: CASRPSGTVNSPLHF. The CDR3 DNA reads TGTGCCAGCAGGCCATCCGGGACAGTGAATTCACCCCTCCACTTT.

By share, this clone counts as medium-sized. V is TRBV11-2 and J is TRBJ1-3, with D tentatively TRBD1 (6 bases). The CDR3 runs 14 residues. The germline V gene has CDR1 SGHAT and CDR2 FQNNGV. V lost 4 bases to trimming and J lost 9 bases, with 16 bases between them. The CDR3 region is CASSSSSGGPTIYF. DNA of the CDR3: TGTGCCAGCAGCTCCTCCTCCGGGGGGCCCACCATATATTTT.